What follows are 23 T cell receptor delta chains derived from one specimen sequenced in a study of Vδ1+ human thymocytes. Extracted RNA was reverse transcribed into cDNA. The CDR3 regions were amplified by multiplex PCR from V-gene primers to a constant-region primer. TCRdb called clones anew from the multiplex PCR reads with CATT. Of about 55,000 delta-chain clones listed, about 15% are singletons. The antigens for these receptors are not known. Findings and limits, study-wide: Highly polyclonal TRG and TRD repertoires with Gaussian CDR3 length distributions appeared in thymus.

The source material was Vdelta1+ gamma-delta thymocytes from the thymus. As for subset: FACS-sorted CD3+ TCRalphabeta- TCRVdelta1+ TCRVdelta2- thymocytes. All receptors come from a boy in the first two years of life who had congenital heart surgery.

The chain has TRDV1 and TRDJ1, with D possibly matching TRDD3 (6 bases). V shed 3 bases and J shed 0 bases, with 14 bases lying between them. The CDR3 is made up of 16 amino acids. Germline CDR1 and CDR2: TSWWSYY and QGS. DNA of the CDR3: TGTGCTCTTGGGGAGCCCGAGAGGGGATACACCGATAAACTCATCTTT. Amino acid sequence: CALGEPERGYTDKLIF.

This clone occurred a few times. V is TRDV1 and J is TRDJ1, with a weak D call TRDD2 (6 bases). V dropped 3 bases and J dropped 1 base, with 21 bases sitting between them. This CDR3 contains 18 residues. Germline V gene lookup returns CDR1 TSWWSYY and CDR2 QGS. The CDR3 loop reads CALGDQQAPTSLTDKLIF. Written as DNA, the CDR3 is TGTGCTCTTGGGGATCAACAAGCTCCTACTTCCCTCACCGATAAACTCATCTTT.

J is TRDJ1 and V is TRDV1; TRDD3 matches at 9 bases. This CDR3 is built from 16 residues. CDR1 and CDR2 (germline): TSWWSYY, QGS. Trimming cost V 0 bases and J 4 bases; bases outside gene matches: 6. The DNA of the CDR3 is TGTGCTCTTGGGGAACTGGGGATACGCGGGAACGATAAACTCATCTTT. Translation: CALGELGIRGNDKLIF.

This clone was picked up a small number of times. J is TRDJ1 and V is TRDV1, with D maybe TRDD2 (7 bases). The V gene's germline CDR1 is TSWWSYY and CDR2 QGS. This CDR3 spans 19 amino acids. V was trimmed by 2 bases and J by 2 bases, leaving 24 bases between them. The CDR3 DNA is TGTGCTCTTGGGGAAATGGGGGCCTTCCTGAGGGGTAGAACCGATAAACTCATCTTT. This codes for CALGEMGAFLRGRTDKLIF.

The chain is built from TRDV1 and TRDJ1, with 10 bases fitting TRDD3. CDR1 TSWWSYY and CDR2 QGS come from the germline V gene. CDR3 length: 21 residues. With V trimmed by 2 bases and J by 0 bases, 18 bases remained unmatched. The CDR3 protein is CALGEWKSYPPTGGYTDKLIF. The CDR3 DNA reads as TGTGCTCTTGGGGAATGGAAGTCCTACCCTCCCACTGGGGGATACACCGATAAACTCATCTTT.

V is TRDV1 and J is TRDJ1; TRDD3 matches 7 bases. Germline values: CDR1 TSWWSYY, CDR2 QGS. Losses at the gene ends were 4 bases for V and 0 bases for J; bases not matched to a gene: 8. This CDR3 region has 16 residues. The CDR3 is CALGVYVGDYTDKLIF. The DNA of the CDR3 is TGTGCTCTTGGGGTCTACGTGGGGGACTACACCGATAAACTCATCTTT.

The chain uses TRDV1 and TRDJ1; 9 nucleotides align to TRDD3. From germline, CDR1 is TSWWSYY and CDR2 QGS. Unmatched junction bases numbered 16, after V lost 5 bases and J lost 0 bases. The CDR3 runs to 19 residues. The CDR3 bases are TGTGCTCTTGGGAGTCCATCCGGATCTGGGGGATTTTACACCGATAAACTCATCTTT. This codes for CALGSPSGSGGFYTDKLIF.

The genes are TRDV1 and TRDJ1; tentatively, D is TRDD3 (5 bases). CDR3 length equals 16 residues. The ends were cut back, 0 bases at V and 0 bases at J, with 11 bases in the middle. The germline gives CDR1 TSWWSYY, CDR2 QGS. CDR3 sequence: CALGELRPGYTDKLIF. The DNA of the CDR3 is TGTGCTCTTGGGGAACTTCGGCCGGGATACACCGATAAACTCATCTTT.

The chain joins TRDV1 to TRDJ1; 7 positions agree with TRDD2. The V gene end was trimmed by 3 bases and the J gene end by 1 base; junction bases not matched to a gene: 29. Germline CDR1 and CDR2: TSWWSYY and QGS. CDR3 length: 23 residues. CDR3 coding DNA: TGTGCTCTTGGGGATCCCGACCGTCCTGGGCAGCCTGAACTTTCCTACGGCACCGATAAACTCATCTTT. This codes for CALGDPDRPGQPELSYGTDKLIF.

A few counts support this clone. The chain couples TRDV1 to TRDJ1; maybe TRDD2 (9 bases). The CDR3 loop spans 20 amino acids. Trimming took 4 bases from V and 7 from J, leaving 34 bases between them. Germline CDR1 and CDR2: TSWWSYY and QGS. CDR3 sequence reads: CALGVYSFLRMGDREGKLIF. CDR3 nucleotide sequence: TGTGCTCTTGGGGTCTACTCCTTCCTACGGATGGGGGATCGTGAGGGTAAACTCATCTTT.

V and J are TRDV1 and TRDJ1; D might be TRDD3 (5 bases). Germline loops: CDR1 TSWWSYY, CDR2 QGS. The V end was cut by 5 bases, the J end by 0 bases, with 22 bases between. The CDR3 has 18 amino acids. As DNA, the CDR3 is TGTGCTCTTGGGCCTCTACGGGGGGTCACCCTGTACACCGATAAACTCATCTTT. This translates into CALGPLRGVTLYTDKLIF.

Details on this clone: Compared with germline, one end of the junction differs, possibly owing to a read error. V and J are TRDV1 and TRDJ1, with D possibly TRDD3 on 6 matching bases. The CDR3 consists of 13 residues. Germline assignment: CDR1 TSWWSYY and CDR2 QGS. The CDR3 spells CAPGELRRDKLIF. The CDR3 DNA sequence: TGTGCTCCTGGGGAACTAAGAAGGGATAAACTCATCTTT.

The chain employs TRDV1 and TRDJ1, with D maybe TRDD2 (6 bases). V lost 1 base and J lost 4, with 25 bases in between. The CDR3 sequence is 19 residues long. Germline CDR1 reads TSWWSYY; CDR2 reads QGS. CDR3 bases: TGTGCTCTTGGGGAACCACAGGCCTTCCACCGTACGGCCGGCGATAAACTCATCTTT. Its translation is CALGEPQAFHRTAGDKLIF.

A few counts support this clone. J is TRDJ1 and V is TRDV1, with a tentative D call TRDD3 (5 bases). Trimming left V 1 base short and J 0 bases short, with 21 bases between. Germline assignment: CDR1 TSWWSYY and CDR2 QGS. The CDR3 is 19 amino acids. CDR3 sequence (DNA): TGTGCTCTTGGGGAACGATCGACGGGGGCGCCGTCGTACACCGATAAACTCATCTTT. Translation gives CALGERSTGAPSYTDKLIF.

This clone is medium-sized by share. This sample also contains other DNA sequences that code for the same CDR3. The rearrangement joins TRDV2 to TRDJ1, with no clear D. Trimming removed 0 bases from V and 0 bases from J, with 10 bases in between. The CDR3 extends over 15 amino acids. CDR1 is GEAIGNYY, CDR2 EKD, per germline. CDR3 sequence: CACDTRRMYTDKLIF. CDR3 nucleotides: TGTGCCTGTGACACCCGGAGGATGTACACCGATAAACTCATCTTT.

V gene TRDV1 combines with J gene TRDJ1; D call uncertain. Trimming shortened V by 4 bases and J by 8 bases, and 5 bases separated the two germline ends. CDR1 TSWWSYY and CDR2 QGS come from the germline V gene. The length of the CDR3 is 10 residues. CDR3 nucleotide sequence: TGTGCTCTTGGGGTGACGAAACTCATCTTT. Translating gives CALGVTKLIF.

This clone was detected only a few times. The chain links TRDV1 to TRDJ1, with 7 bases identical to TRDD3. The CDR3 consists of 18 residues. Germline V gene data show CDR1 as TSWWSYY and CDR2 as QGS. Trimming at V came to 0 bases and at J to 7 bases, leaving 17 bases not matched to a gene. Here the CDR3 DNA reads TGTGCTCTTGGGGAACTTGGGGCCGATCTTCGCAACTGGGGTAAACTCATCTTT. This gives the protein CALGELGADLRNWGKLIF.

The J gene is TRDJ1, the V gene TRDV1; 7 positions agree with TRDD3. Germline CDR1 TSWWSYY, CDR2 QGS. Germline trimming cut 2 bases from V and 2 bases from J; bases unmatched to any gene: 20. The CDR3 runs 20 residues. CDR3 sequence reads: CALGERSIRPHWGVTDKLIF. The DNA for the CDR3 is TGTGCTCTTGGGGAAAGGTCGATAAGACCCCACTGGGGAGTAACCGATAAACTCATCTTT.

This clone appeared a few times. J is TRDJ1 and V is TRDV1; TRDD3 matches 7 bases. The germline V gene has CDR1 TSWWSYY and CDR2 QGS. The V segment lost 1 base and the J segment 2 bases; nucleotides outside the gene matches: 13. This CDR3 is built from 18 residues. This CDR3 reads CALGEPLSPLGSTDKLIF. In DNA, the CDR3 is TGTGCTCTTGGGGAACCCCTCAGCCCACTGGGGTCTACCGATAAACTCATCTTT.

This clone was counted between two and nine times. The rearrangement uses TRDV1 and TRDJ1, with TRDD3 matching 7 bases. Germline V gives CDR1 TSWWSYY, CDR2 QGS. The ends lost 4 bases at V and 4 bases at J; junction bases unmatched: 27. This CDR3 contains 21 residues. CDR3 loop: CALGGNSPLKVRTGGFDKLIF. CDR3 in DNA: TGTGCTCTTGGGGGGAATTCGCCGTTGAAAGTCCGTACAGGGGGATTCGATAAACTCATCTTT.

The V gene is TRDV1, the J gene TRDJ1; 8 nucleotides match TRDD3. Germline-derived CDR1 and CDR2 are TSWWSYY and QGS. V lost 0 bases to trimming and J lost 0 bases; unmatched junction nucleotides: 12. The CDR3 has 19 amino acids. CDR3 in DNA: TGTGCTCTTGGGGAACTACCTGACTGGGGGTCCTGGTACACCGATAAACTCATCTTT. This codes for CALGELPDWGSWYTDKLIF.

This clone was seen only a few times. The V and J genes are TRDV1 and TRDJ1; 7 nucleotides match TRDD3. V shed 0 bases and J 2 bases; nucleotides not matched to a gene: 15. The CDR3 is 19 amino acids. Germline CDR1 is TSWWSYY and CDR2 is QGS. Written as DNA, the CDR3 is TGTGCTCTTGGGGAACTCCCAAGGGCGGATACGCGGGGTACCGATAAACTCATCTTT. The encoded protein is CALGELPRADTRGTDKLIF.

This clone was counted a few times. The V and J genes are TRDV1 and TRDJ1; 10 bases match TRDD3. CDR3 length: 21 amino acids. Germline V lookup: CDR1 TSWWSYY, CDR2 QGS. Germline trimming cut 4 bases from V and 0 bases from J; bases unmatched to any gene: 20. Here the CDR3 reads CALGARGPTDYWGMYTDKLIF. The CDR3 nucleotides are TGTGCTCTTGGGGCCCGCGGGCCTACGGATTACTGGGGGATGTACACCGATAAACTCATCTTT.